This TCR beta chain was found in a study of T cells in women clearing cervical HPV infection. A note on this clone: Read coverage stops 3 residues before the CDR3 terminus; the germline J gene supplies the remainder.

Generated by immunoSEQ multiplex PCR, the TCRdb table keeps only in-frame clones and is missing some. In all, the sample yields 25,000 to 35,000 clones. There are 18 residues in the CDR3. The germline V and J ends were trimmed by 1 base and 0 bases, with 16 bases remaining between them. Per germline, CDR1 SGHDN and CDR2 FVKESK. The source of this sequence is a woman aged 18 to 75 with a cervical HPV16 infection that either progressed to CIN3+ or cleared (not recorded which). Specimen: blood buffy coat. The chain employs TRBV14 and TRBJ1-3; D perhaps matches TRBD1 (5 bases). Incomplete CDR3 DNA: TGTGCCAGCAGCCAAGTGATCGGGGGTGAAGCCTCTGGAAACACC. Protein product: CASSQVIGGEASGNT. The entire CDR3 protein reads CASSQVIGGEASGNTIYF.